The rows below give T cell receptor beta chains drawn from one sample of a study of blood T cell repertoires in COVID-19. Sequencing used immunoSEQ multiplex PCR; TCRdb keeps in-frame clones, though not all of them. The table records more than 200,000 clones, about 88% of them present only once. Sequenced: peripheral blood. The receptors were gathered from a man between 25 and 39 years old with active or convalescent COVID-19. Both conserved end residues are part of each CDR3.

V	J	CDR3
TRBV19	TRBJ2-3	CASRRTGSSTDTQYF
TRBV5-4	TRBJ2-7	CASSLGAGSYEQYF
TRBV7-2	TRBJ1-1	CASSLQSAGNTEAFF
TRBV18	TRBJ1-1	CASSPQVQGVMEAFF
TRBV5-1	TRBJ2-3	CASSYGQAGGPGTQYF
TRBV5-1	TRBJ2-5	CASSLAWDYQETQYF
TRBV3-1/TRBV3-2	TRBJ2-4	CASSQGSGAKNIQYF
TRBV10-1	TRBJ1-5	CASSESPGESNQPQHF
TRBV5-1	TRBJ1-2	CASSQQQVPNYGYTF
TRBV4-3	TRBJ1-4	CASSRTTGTGDEKLFF
TRBV5-6	TRBJ2-7	CASSEDRAYEQYF
TRBV20-1	TRBJ1-1	CSAPGQEEAFF
TRBV5-1	TRBJ1-2	CASSLMGQGPPFGYTF
TRBV11-2	TRBJ1-6	CASSERPLRESPLHF
TRBV27	TRBJ2-7	CASSLIAGESYEQYF
TRBV3-1/TRBV3-2	TRBJ2-1	CASSQGGLAVTYNEQFF
TRBV27	TRBJ1-1	CASSLSWGHLNTEAFF
TRBV19	TRBJ1-5	CASSEQGGYQPQHF
TRBV4-2	TRBJ1-1	CASSLGRVNTEAFF
TRBV19	TRBJ1-1	CASSPGWGENTEAFF
TRBV30	TRBJ1-1	CAWTGGAGGTEAFF
TRBV28	TRBJ2-7	CATYAYGQGSYEQYF
TRBV24-1	TRBJ2-3	CATSDGPGFRQYF
TRBV7-2	TRBJ1-6	CASSLSNSPLHF
TRBV3-1/TRBV3-2	TRBJ2-1	CASSPRGSSYNEQFF
TRBV7-3	TRBJ1-1	CASSSQGAITEAFF
TRBV5-4	TRBJ1-4	CASSADRDRGEKLFF
TRBV6-5	TRBJ1-1	CASSYVSWGENTEAFF
TRBV9	TRBJ2-1	CASSVADTEQFF
TRBV6-2/TRBV6-3	TRBJ1-2	CASSDRGTEDGYTF
TRBV6-5	TRBJ2-6	CASSGGASGANVLTF
TRBV5-6	TRBJ1-1	CASSTRMRPYEAFF
TRBV29-1	TRBJ2-2	CSTTGTGHTGELFF
TRBV19	TRBJ1-1	CASTLGTAMNTEAFF
TRBV29-1	TRBJ1-1	CSVAAPPGWGDTEAFF
TRBV3-1/TRBV3-2	TRBJ2-1	CASSPGLAGVYNEQFF
TRBV7-8	TRBJ2-7	CASSLSEPGTGFYEQYF
TRBV11-1	TRBJ2-7	CASRTSGGNTYEQYF
TRBV10-3	TRBJ1-1	CAISDSVLNTEAFF
TRBV29-1	TRBJ1-1	CSGTRDPNTEAFF
TRBV10-1	TRBJ2-2	CASSDRSGANTGELFF
TRBV4-3	TRBJ2-7	CASSLNRGLYEQYF
TRBV20-1	TRBJ1-5	CSASRGGQGNQPQHF
TRBV27	TRBJ1-5	CASSRRDSNQPQHF
TRBV4-2	TRBJ2-3	CASSHLTSGGMDTQYF
TRBV28	TRBJ1-2	CASRTTANYGYTF
TRBV10-3	TRBJ2-7	CAISESQTAYEQYF
TRBV27	TRBJ1-1	CASRRGPGGTEAFF
TRBV5-1	TRBJ2-3	CASSPRGRIQADTQYF
TRBV6-4	TRBJ1-1	CASSAGTGGGKTEAFF
TRBV6-2/TRBV6-3	TRBJ2-1	CASSKAGAPSYNEQFF
TRBV29-1	TRBJ1-1	CSGHRGANTEAFF
TRBV9	TRBJ2-3	CASSVGLGTDTQYF
TRBV7-2	TRBJ2-1	CASSSLGQGWLSDEQFF
TRBV30	TRBJ1-1	CAWSVDRGDTEAFF
TRBV19	TRBJ2-7	CASSPQEISYEQYF
TRBV9	TRBJ2-7	CASSPGGNSYEQYF
TRBV5-1	TRBJ2-7	CASSLGPQVGNEQYF
TRBV12-3/TRBV12-4	TRBJ1-4	CASRPQGQGKLFF
TRBV29-1	TRBJ2-7	CSVQGDVHEQYF